The 9 T cell receptor beta chains listed next were all sequenced from one sample in a study of regulatory T cells in long-lasting Graves disease. Arm-PCR with iRepertoire HTBI primers amplified the CDR3 regions for these TCR beta libraries. TCRdb passed the multiplex PCR reads through MiXCR, listing each CDR3 protein once. The table records roughly 380,000 distinct CDR3 sequences, 15% to 19% of them present only once. Documented time point: newly diagnosed GD, antithyroid drugs for less than 3 months. TCR sequences were obtained from RNA taken from PBMCs. The sequencing used peripheral blood mononuclear cells (PBMCs), collected at new diagnosis, from a patient treated with antithyroid drugs. The receptors were gathered from a female donor with Graves disease.

This sequence joins TRBV9 and TRBJ1-5; D unclear. V lost 0 bases to trimming and J lost 8 bases, with 12 bases between them. Germline V gene data show CDR1 as SGDLS and CDR2 as YYNGEE. The CDR3 consists of 14 residues. The CDR3 is CASSVASAGKPQHF. Written as DNA, the CDR3 is TGTGCCAGCAGCGTAGCTTCCGCGGGTAAGCCCCAGCATTTT.

The gene calls are TRBV9 and TRBJ2-3; no clear D. CDR3 size: 13 residues. The germline V gene has CDR1 SGDLS and CDR2 YYNGEE. V gave up 0 bases and J gave up 6 bases, with 8 bases separating them. The CDR3 reads CASSVELADTQYF. In nucleotides, the CDR3 is TGTGCCAGCAGCGTAGAACTGGCGGATACGCAGTATTTT. Looking up the rest from reference TRBV9 and TRBJ2-3 gives the full variable domain: DSGVTQTPKHLITATGQRVTLRCSPRSGDLSVYWYQQSLDQGLQFLIQYYNGEERAKGNILERFSAQQFPDLHSELNLSSLELGDSALYFCASSVELADTQYFGPGTRLTVL.

This clonotype was found many times. This chain links TRBV5-5 with TRBJ1-1; 8 bases fit TRBD1. This CDR3 region has 13 residues. Losses at the gene ends were 7 bases for V and 3 bases for J; bases not matched to a gene: 5. Per the germline V gene, CDR1 is SGHKS and CDR2 is YYEKEE (reference sequence). The CDR3: CASGEDRDTEAFF. Here the CDR3 DNA reads TGTGCCAGCGGGGAGGACAGGGACACTGAAGCTTTCTTT.

This clonotype was counted at least ten times. The rearrangement uses TRBV30 and TRBJ1-3; D ambiguous. CDR1 is GTSNPN and CDR2 is SVGIG in the germline V gene (reference sequence). The CDR3 has 15 amino acids. V dropped 2 bases and J dropped 0 bases, with 11 bases sitting between them. The CDR3 loop is CAWSQTASSGNTIYF. CDR3 nucleotides: TGTGCCTGGAGTCAGACGGCAAGCTCTGGAAACACCATATATTTT.

This clonotype has ten or more counts. The genes are TRBV29-1 and TRBJ2-1; D is possibly TRBD2 (6 bases). Germline CDR1 is SQVTM and CDR2 is ANQGSEA. The V end lost 6 bases, the J end lost 2 bases, and 17 bases lay between the germline ends. The CDR3 is 15 amino acids. The CDR3 is CSVGSWDSAYNEQFF. In DNA, the CDR3 is TGCAGCGTCGGGTCATGGGACTCAGCCTACAATGAGCAGTTCTTC.

In regard to this clonotype: A much bigger clone sits one base away, suggesting this may be a read error. The CDR3 end shows no conserved phenylalanine or tryptophan, and so a read error is likely. This chain joins TRBV20-1 and TRBJ2-4; tentative D call: TRBD1 (5 bases). The J call may be in error: the DNA end matches TRBJ2-7 better. CDR3 length: 12 residues. Per germline, CDR1 DFQATT and CDR2 SNEGSKA (reference sequence). CDR3 loop: CSLRRGRHEQYS. For the CDR3, the DNA is TGCAGTTTGAGAAGGGGCAGGCACGAGCAGTACTCC.

The chain combines TRBV4-1 with TRBJ2-7, with unresolved D. Per the germline V gene, CDR1 is MGHRA and CDR2 is YSYEKL. The V gene lost 1 base and the J gene lost 2 bases, with 15 bases spanning the gap. The length of the CDR3 is 16 residues. The CDR3 loop is CASSQADPTPTYEQYF. The CDR3 DNA reads as TGCGCCAGCAGCCAAGCTGATCCGACTCCCACCTACGAGCAGTACTTC.

This clonotype occurred many times. The rearrangement joins TRBV6-2 or TRBV6-3 to TRBJ1-1; D remains unclear. The V gene lost 7 bases and the J gene lost 7 bases, with 19 bases spanning the gap. CDR1 is MNHEY, CDR2 SVGEGT, per germline. This CDR3 has 14 amino acids. CDR3 sequence (DNA): TGTGCCAGCATCAGAAAGGAGGTTTTAGGTGAAGCTTTCTTT. Translated: CASIRKEVLGEAFF.

This clonotype has a count of ten or more. V usage is TRBV11-2 and J usage is TRBJ1-2; TRBD1 might be the D (6 bases). The CDR3 length is 19 residues. V was pared by 3 bases and J by 5 bases, with 28 bases between. Germline V gene lookup returns CDR1 SGHAT and CDR2 FQNNGV. The CDR3 coding sequence is TGTGCCAGCAGCTTTCACCCTCCAGGGGCGGGGACCCTGCATTATGGCTACACCTTC. It yields the protein CASSFHPPGAGTLHYGYTF.